Detailed here is one T cell receptor (beta chain). The source of the sample is a study of blood T cell repertoires in COVID-19. TCRdb's table, derived via immunoSEQ multiplex PCR, lists solely in-frame clones and lacks some. This table has 250,000 to 350,000 clones, 70% to 90% appearing once. The recovered donors of Cohort 3 showed two negative PCRs, clearance, or symptom resolution. Between the trimmed V and J ends, which lost 4 bases and 1 base, there was a span of 10 bases. The CDR3 loop spans 15 amino acids. Germline V lookup: CDR1 WSHSY, CDR2 SAAADI. The material sequenced was PBMCs or T cells enriched from blood (not recorded which). V gene TRBV10-2 combines with J gene TRBJ2-2, with D maybe TRBD2 (5 bases). The source is a woman aged 25-40 years who had recovered from COVID-19. CDR3 sequence: CASSGVGRNTGELFF. CDR3 nucleotide sequence: TGCGCCAGCAGTGGGGTGGGGAGGAACACCGGGGAGCTGTTTTTT.